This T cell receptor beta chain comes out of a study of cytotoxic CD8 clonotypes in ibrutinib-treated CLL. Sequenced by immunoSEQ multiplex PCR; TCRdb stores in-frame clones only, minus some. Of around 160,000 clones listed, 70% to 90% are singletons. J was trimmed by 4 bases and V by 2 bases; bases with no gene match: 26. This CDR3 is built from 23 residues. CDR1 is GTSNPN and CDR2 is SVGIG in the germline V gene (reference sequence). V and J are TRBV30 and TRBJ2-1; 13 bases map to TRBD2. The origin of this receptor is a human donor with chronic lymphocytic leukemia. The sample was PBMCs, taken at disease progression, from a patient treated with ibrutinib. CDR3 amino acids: CAWSRGYGRGHGLAGEGYNEQFF. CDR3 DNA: TGTGCCTGGAGTAGGGGTTATGGACGAGGTCATGGACTAGCGGGAGAGGGATACAATGAGCAGTTCTTC.